Reported below is one T cell receptor beta chain. As yet, its antigen is unknown. This entry belongs to a study of T cell responses to AZD1222 COVID-19 vaccine. Sequenced by immunoSEQ multiplex PCR; TCRdb stores in-frame clones only, minus some. The sample shows 150,000 to 200,000 clones, nearly 95% of them seen only once. Findings and limits, study-wide: Only six individuals given AZD1222 were seropositive at baseline.

V was clipped by 4 bases and J by 10 bases; unmatched bases: 12. The CDR3 runs to 16 residues. Looked up from germline, CDR1 is LGHNA and CDR2 is YNFKEQ. The chain has TRBV4-2 and TRBJ1-6; 8 nucleotides line up with TRBD1. The sequence came from an adult in good health. The sample consisted of peripheral blood, taken on day 0 of AZD1222 vaccination. The DNA for the CDR3 is TGTGCCAGCAGCCTAGCAAAGGCGGGGACAGGCTCACCCCTCCACTTT. Translated, it gives CASSLAKAGTGSPLHF.